These 27 T cell receptor beta chains originate from one sample sequenced in a study of blood T cells in healthy people across ages. Sample-barcoded 5' priming and a J-beta primer mix drove a second PCR of roughly 6 to 12 cycles. MiXCR, run by TCRdb on the 5' RACE reads, gives a single entry per CDR3 protein. The sample holds about 1.1 million distinct CDR3 sequences, more than 30% seen once. Sample: blood. These receptors came from a man aged 18 to 30 in good health.

This clonotype occurred many times. The rearrangement uses TRBV11-1 and TRBJ2-5; D not resolved. Per the germline V gene, CDR1 is SGHAT and CDR2 is FQDESV (reference sequence). Trimming removed 5 bases from V and 3 bases from J, with 7 bases in between. CDR3 length equals 12 residues. In DNA form, the CDR3 reads TGTGCCAGCAGCGAGGCAAAAGAGACCCAGTACTTC. This codes for CASSEAKETQYF. Full variable domain (rest looked up from reference TRBV11-1 and TRBJ2-5): EAEVAQSPRYKITEKSQAVAFWCDPISGHATLYWYRQILGQGPELLVQFQDESVVDDSQLPKDRFSAERLKGVDSTLKIQPAELGDSAMYLCASSEAKETQYFGPGTRLLVL.

The sample holds a few counts of this clonotype. The gene calls are TRBV12-3 or TRBV12-4 and TRBJ1-6; possibly TRBD1 for D (6 bases). V gave up 6 bases and J gave up 6 bases, with 15 bases separating them. This CDR3 has 15 residues. Here the CDR3 reads CASSTSGQSNSPLHF. CDR3 sequence (DNA): TGTGCCAGCAGCACATCTGGACAGAGTAATTCACCCCTCCACTTT.

This clonotype was recorded a few times. The V call is TRBV12-3 or TRBV12-4, the J call TRBJ2-1; no reliable D call. V lost 1 base and J 2 bases, leaving 12 bases between the germline ends. CDR3 length equals 16 residues. The CDR3: CASSLVKNSTYNEQFF. The CDR3 DNA is TGTGCCAGCAGTTTAGTTAAGAACAGCACCTACAATGAGCAGTTCTTC.

The chain recombines TRBV24-1 with TRBJ1-2; unclear D gene. Germline V gene lookup returns CDR1 KGHDR and CDR2 SFDVKD. V lost 4 bases, J lost 6 bases, and 11 bases lay in between. This CDR3 has 13 residues. The CDR3 sequence is CATSDSDRDGYTF. For the CDR3, the DNA is TGTGCCACCAGTGACTCGGACCGGGATGGCTACACCTTC.

The rearrangement uses TRBV27 and TRBJ1-2; no reliable D call. V gave up 5 bases and J gave up 4 bases, with 17 bases separating them. The CDR3 extends over 15 amino acids. Germline V CDR1 and CDR2: MNHEY, SMNVEV (reference sequence). CDR3 sequence (DNA): TGTGCCAGCAGTCCCAGCCCAATATACTCCTATGGCTACACCTTC. Encoded protein: CASSPSPIYSYGYTF.

The chain employs TRBV20-1 and TRBJ2-1, with a tentative D call TRBD2 (5 bases). Germline-derived CDR1 and CDR2 are DFQATT and SNEGSKA (reference sequence). The V gene lost 1 base and the J gene lost 7 bases, with 11 bases spanning the gap. The CDR3 has 13 amino acids. CDR3 loop: CSARGGPRNEQFF. CDR3 coding DNA: TGCAGTGCTAGAGGCGGGCCCAGGAATGAGCAGTTCTTC.

The genes are TRBV29-1 and TRBJ2-5; D gene ambiguous. The CDR3 spans 11 residues. Trimming removed 6 bases from V and 11 bases from J, with 16 bases in between. From germline, CDR1 is SQVTM and CDR2 ANQGSEA. This CDR3 reads CSVLPRHEQYF. The CDR3 nucleotides are TGCAGCGTCCTACCCCGTCATGAGCAGTACTTC.

The chain links TRBV4-1 to TRBJ1-1; weak D call: TRBD1 (5 bases). The ends were cut back, 5 bases at V and 4 bases at J, with 17 bases in the middle. CDR1 and CDR2 (germline): MGHRA, YSYEKL. The CDR3 consists of 15 residues. The CDR3 nucleotides read TGCGCCAGCAGCGCGGGCGGGGGTGGAGGCACTGAAGCTTTCTTT. It encodes CASSAGGGGGTEAFF.

This sequence joins TRBV4-2 and TRBJ1-1; a weak D match, TRBD1 (5 bases). Trimming shortened V by 6 bases and J by 3 bases, and 11 bases separated the two germline ends. This CDR3 spans 13 amino acids. Germline CDR1 and CDR2: LGHNA and YNFKEQ. The CDR3 DNA is TGTGCCAGCAGGGCCCAGGGATACACTGAAGCTTTCTTT. It translates to CASRAQGYTEAFF.

For the CDR3, the DNA is TGTGCCGGGGAGACAGGCTACAATGAGCAGTTCTTC. As protein: CAGETGYNEQFF. The chain carries TRBV2 and TRBJ2-1, with a weak D call TRBD1 (6 bases). CDR3 length: 12 amino acids. CDR1 is SNHLY and CDR2 is FYNNEI in the germline V gene. V shed 11 bases and J shed 3 bases, with 11 bases lying between them. Supplemented by reference TRBV2 and TRBJ2-1, the full variable domain reads EPEVTQTPSHQVTQMGQEVILRCVPISNHLYFYWYRQILGQKVEFLVSFYNNEISEKSEIFDDQFSVERPDGSNFTLKIRSTKLEDSAMYFCAGETGYNEQFFGPGTRLTVL.

In its sample, this clonotype was seen a few times. This chain uses TRBV7-9 with TRBJ2-7; 9 bases match TRBD2. This CDR3 region has 18 residues. Germline V CDR1 and CDR2: SEHNR, FQNEAQ (reference sequence). V shed 4 bases and J 2 bases; nucleotides not matched to a gene: 15. In DNA form, the CDR3 reads TGTGCCAGCAGCTCGACCCGAATAGGGAGCGGGGGGACCTACGAGCAGTACTTC. Translating it yields CASSSTRIGSGGTYEQYF.

This clonotype was recorded a few times. The V call is TRBV2, the J call TRBJ1-1; 8 nucleotides agree with TRBD1. There are 13 residues in the CDR3. V shed 7 bases and J 6 bases; nucleotides not matched to a gene: 7. Germline CDR1 is SNHLY and CDR2 is FYNNEI. The CDR3 DNA sequence: TGTGCCAGCAAGAGGACAGGGATTGCTGAAGCTTTCTTT. Translated, it gives CASKRTGIAEAFF.

The V and J genes are TRBV20-1 and TRBJ2-1; D gene uncertain. This CDR3 has 15 amino acids. Germline V gene sequence: CDR1 DFQATT, CDR2 SNEGSKA (reference sequence). The V and J ends lost 5 bases and 4 bases respectively, with 18 bases between them. This chain's CDR3 is CSAPGRSEGYNEQFF. DNA for the CDR3: TGCAGTGCTCCCGGACGATCCGAAGGTTACAATGAGCAGTTCTTC.

For this clonotype: The junction does not match germline at one end; this may be a read error. CDR3 nucleotides: TGTACCAGCAGCCTCCCAAGGGGCTATGGCTACACCTTC. Protein sequence: CTSSLPRGYGYTF. V is TRBV7-8 and J is TRBJ1-2; D perhaps matches TRBD1 (5 bases). CDR1 and CDR2 (germline): SGHVS, FQNEAQ. CDR3 length equals 13 residues.

The chain has TRBV4-2 and TRBJ2-5; D is perhaps TRBD2 (5 bases). The CDR3 length is 12 residues. V was trimmed by 0 bases and J by 11 bases, leaving 10 bases between them. Germline V CDR1 and CDR2: LGHNA, YNFKEQ. The CDR3 loop is CASSQDNWEQYF. DNA for the CDR3: TGTGCCAGCAGCCAAGATAATTGGGAGCAGTACTTC.

V is TRBV27 and J is TRBJ2-7; D ambiguous. V was cut by 8 bases and J by 0 bases, with 11 bases left in between. The CDR3 is made up of 13 amino acids. Germline assignment: CDR1 MNHEY and CDR2 SMNVEV (reference sequence). CDR3 DNA: TGTGCCAGCGCGGACGGAGCCTCCTACGAGCAGTACTTC. This sequence encodes CASADGASYEQYF.

CDR3 in DNA: TGCAGTGCTAGAGTCCGGACAGGGGCAGGGAACTATGGCTACACCTTC. Its protein product is CSARVRTGAGNYGYTF. The chain carries TRBV20-1 and TRBJ1-2; 9 bases align to TRBD1. Trimming took 1 base from V and 2 from J; bases not matched to a gene: 8. The CDR3 length is 16 residues. CDR1 and CDR2 from the germline V gene are DFQATT and SNEGSKA (reference sequence).

The V call is TRBV20-1, the J call TRBJ1-2; 7 bases are shared with TRBD1. The V gene's germline CDR1 is DFQATT and CDR2 SNEGSKA (reference sequence). The CDR3 is made up of 13 amino acids. The V and J ends lost 5 bases and 2 bases, in that order; junction bases with no gene match: 5. Here the CDR3 reads CSAPTGWNYGYTF. The CDR3 nucleotides are TGCAGTGCTCCGACAGGGTGGAACTATGGCTACACCTTC.

The rearrangement uses TRBV28 and TRBJ1-2, with D unresolved. Germline CDR1 MDHEN, CDR2 SYDVKM. This CDR3 has 16 amino acids. Trimming removed 3 bases from V and 4 bases from J, with 18 bases in between. The CDR3 region is CASSFQAKHPVYGYTF. The CDR3 DNA follows: TGTGCCAGCAGTTTTCAAGCTAAGCATCCTGTCTATGGCTACACCTTC.

This chain joins TRBV4-1 and TRBJ2-2, with 8 bases lining up with TRBD1. The germline V gene encodes CDR1 MGHRA and CDR2 YSYEKL. Trimming took 0 bases from V and 1 from J; bases not matched to a gene: 7. CDR3 length: 18 amino acids. The CDR3 region is CASSQDRGGTGNTGELFF. In DNA, the CDR3 is TGCGCCAGCAGCCAAGATCGTGGGGGGACAGGGAACACCGGGGAGCTGTTTTTT.

V usage is TRBV10-3 and J usage is TRBJ2-3; D is ambiguous. Trimming shortened V by 5 bases and J by 9 bases, and 9 bases separated the two germline ends. Germline V gives CDR1 ENHRY, CDR2 SYGVKD. This CDR3 region has 11 residues. The CDR3 DNA reads as TGTGCCATCAGTAAATCCGAGACGCAGTATTTT. Encoded protein: CAISKSETQYF.

This clonotype appeared a few times. The chain recombines TRBV28 with TRBJ1-6; D gene unclear. Germline CDR1 is MDHEN and CDR2 is SYDVKM. The CDR3 totals 16 residues. Between the trimmed V and J ends, which lost 5 bases and 4 bases, there was a span of 15 bases. The CDR3: CASSTRGGVYNSPLHF. The DNA of the CDR3 is TGTGCCAGCAGTACCCGCGGAGGAGTGTATAATTCACCCCTCCACTTT.

This clonotype was seen only a few times. The rearrangement joins TRBV2 to TRBJ1-2; D call uncertain. This CDR3 spans 14 amino acids. V gave up 4 bases and J gave up 4 bases, with 13 bases separating them. The V gene's germline CDR1 is SNHLY and CDR2 FYNNEI. DNA for the CDR3: TGTGCCAGCAGTGGCGGTGAAGTGTTCTATGGCTACACCTTC. Amino acid sequence: CASSGGEVFYGYTF.

This clonotype was detected only a few times. J is TRBJ1-1 and V is TRBV10-3; D gene unclear. CDR1 is ENHRY, CDR2 SYGVKD, per germline. V lost 3 bases and J lost 1, with 9 bases in between. This CDR3 is 14 amino acids long. The CDR3 protein is CAISDWGRNTEAFF. The DNA of the CDR3 is TGTGCCATCAGTGATTGGGGTAGGAACACTGAAGCTTTCTTT.

V and J are TRBV4-1 and TRBJ2-1; no firm D call. V was trimmed by 4 bases and J by 6 bases, leaving 10 bases between them. The CDR3 spans 13 residues. Germline CDR1 reads MGHRA; CDR2 reads YSYEKL. The CDR3 DNA reads as TGCGCCAGCAGCCTCAAGGACCGCAATGAGCAGTTCTTC. This gives the protein CASSLKDRNEQFF.

The sample holds a few counts of this clonotype. This rearrangement joins TRBV5-1 to TRBJ2-3, with a possible D match to TRBD2 (6 bases). CDR1 and CDR2 (germline): SGHRS, YFSETQ. Trimming removed 4 bases from V and 2 bases from J, with 20 bases in between. The CDR3 is 17 amino acids. The CDR3 spells CASSPGDTEILTDTQYF. For the CDR3, the DNA is TGCGCCAGCAGCCCGGGAGACACAGAGATACTCACAGATACGCAGTATTTT.

V and J are TRBV4-3 and TRBJ1-5, with 7 bases aligning to TRBD1. With V trimmed by 3 bases and J by 4 bases, 6 bases remained unmatched. The germline CDR1 and CDR2 sequences are LGHNA and YSLEER. This CDR3 spans 15 amino acids. This CDR3 is CASSQRQGPNQPQHF. In nucleotides, the CDR3 is TGCGCCAGCAGCCAGAGACAGGGCCCAAATCAGCCCCAGCATTTT.